This T cell receptor beta chain came from a study of blood T cell repertoires in COVID-19. Whole-study context: Acute-phase and convalescent COVID-19 samples originated in the United States, Italy and Spain. From T cells, B-cell-depleted T cells, or PBMCs came the material, which was cDNA or gDNA.

As originally analysed: Reference gene primer amplification in the assay estimated nucleated cell counts. The data were produced by immunoSEQ multiplex PCR, yet TCRdb's version contains in-frame clones alone and is incomplete. V, J and clone size are taken as reported in that table, and D and trimming were inferred from the DNA itself. The sample comprises 70,000 or so clones, approximately 90% of which are singletons, and approximately 6.3% rests with the top ten. Specimen: peripheral blood. The TCR was taken from a woman aged 80 or older with active COVID-19.

This CDR3 is CASSFPGLAVNTGELFF. CDR3 bases: TGTGCCAGCAGCTTCCCGGGACTAGCGGTGAACACCGGGGAGCTGTTTTTT. V usage is TRBV7-2 and J usage is TRBJ2-2; TRBD2 matches 11 bases. The CDR3 runs 17 residues. The V gene's germline CDR1 is SGHTA and CDR2 FQGNSA. Germline trimming cut 3 bases from V and 1 base from J; bases unmatched to any gene: 4.